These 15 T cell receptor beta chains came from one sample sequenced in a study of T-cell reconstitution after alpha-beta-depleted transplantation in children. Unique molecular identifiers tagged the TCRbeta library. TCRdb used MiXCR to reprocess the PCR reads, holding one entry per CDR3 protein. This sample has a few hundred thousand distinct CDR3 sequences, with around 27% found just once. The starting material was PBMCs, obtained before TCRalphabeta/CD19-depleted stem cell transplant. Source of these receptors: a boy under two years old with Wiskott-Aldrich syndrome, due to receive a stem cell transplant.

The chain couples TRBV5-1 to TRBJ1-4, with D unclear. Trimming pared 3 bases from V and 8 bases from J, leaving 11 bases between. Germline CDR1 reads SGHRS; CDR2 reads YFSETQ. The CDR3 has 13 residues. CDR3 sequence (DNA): TGCGCCAGCAGCTCGGAGGGTCAGGAAAAACTGTTTTTT. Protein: CASSSEGQEKLFF.

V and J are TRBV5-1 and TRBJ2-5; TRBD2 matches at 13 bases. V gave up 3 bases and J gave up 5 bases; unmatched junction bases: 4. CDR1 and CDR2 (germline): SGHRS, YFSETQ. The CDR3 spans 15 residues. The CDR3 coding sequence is TGCGCCAGCAGCTCGGGACTAGCGGGATATGAGACCCAGTACTTC. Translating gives CASSSGLAGYETQYF. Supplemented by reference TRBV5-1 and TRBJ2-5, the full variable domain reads KAGVTQTPRYLIKTRGQQVTLSCSPISGHRSVSWYQQTPGQGLQFLFEYFSETQRNKGNFPGRFSGRQFSNSRSEMNVSTLELGDSALYLCASSSGLAGYETQYFGPGTRLLVL.

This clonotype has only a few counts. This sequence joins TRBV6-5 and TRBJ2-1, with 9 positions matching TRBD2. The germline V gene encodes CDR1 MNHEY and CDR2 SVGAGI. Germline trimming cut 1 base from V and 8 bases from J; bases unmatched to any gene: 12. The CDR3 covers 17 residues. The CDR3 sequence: CASSYLGGRAARDEQFF. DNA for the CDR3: TGTGCCAGCAGTTACTTAGGCGGGAGGGCTGCTCGCGATGAGCAGTTCTTC.

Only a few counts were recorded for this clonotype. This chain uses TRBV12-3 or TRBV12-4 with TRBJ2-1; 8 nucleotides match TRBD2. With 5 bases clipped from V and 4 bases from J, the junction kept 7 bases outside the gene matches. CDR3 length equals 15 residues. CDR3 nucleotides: TGTGCCAGCAGTCATCTGACTAGCGAATACAATGAGCAGTTCTTC. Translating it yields CASSHLTSEYNEQFF.

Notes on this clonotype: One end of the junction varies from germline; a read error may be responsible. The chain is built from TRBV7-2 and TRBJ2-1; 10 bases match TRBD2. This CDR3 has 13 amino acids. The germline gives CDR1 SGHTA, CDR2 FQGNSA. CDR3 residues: CASTPGPGLALIF. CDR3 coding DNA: TGTGCCAGCACCCCAGGCCCGGGACTAGCGTTAATCTTC.

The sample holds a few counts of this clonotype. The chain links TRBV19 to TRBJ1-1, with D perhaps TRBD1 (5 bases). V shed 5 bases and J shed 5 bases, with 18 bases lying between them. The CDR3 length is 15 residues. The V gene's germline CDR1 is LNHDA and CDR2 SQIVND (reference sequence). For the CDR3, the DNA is TGTGCCAGTAGTCCGGGTGACGGGCGGGGGACTGAAGCTTTCTTT. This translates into CASSPGDGRGTEAFF.

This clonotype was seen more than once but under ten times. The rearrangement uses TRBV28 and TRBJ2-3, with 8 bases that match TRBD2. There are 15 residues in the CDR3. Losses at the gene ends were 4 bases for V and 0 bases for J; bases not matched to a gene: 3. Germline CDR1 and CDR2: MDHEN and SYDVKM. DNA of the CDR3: TGTGCCAGCAGTTCACTAGCGGAGAGCACAGATACGCAGTATTTT. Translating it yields CASSSLAESTDTQYF.

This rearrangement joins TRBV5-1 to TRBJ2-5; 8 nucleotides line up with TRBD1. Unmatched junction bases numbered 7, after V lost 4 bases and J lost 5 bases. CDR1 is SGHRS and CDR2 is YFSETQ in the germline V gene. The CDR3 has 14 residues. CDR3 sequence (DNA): TGCGCCAGCAGCGAACAGGGGGTCTCGGAGACCCAGTACTTC. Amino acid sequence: CASSEQGVSETQYF.

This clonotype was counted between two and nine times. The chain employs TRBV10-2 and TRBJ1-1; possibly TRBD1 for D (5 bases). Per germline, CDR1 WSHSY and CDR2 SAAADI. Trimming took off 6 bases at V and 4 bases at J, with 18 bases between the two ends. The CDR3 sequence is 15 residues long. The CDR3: CASRSGAPFFTEAFF. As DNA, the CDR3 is TGCGCCAGCAGGTCCGGGGCGCCGTTCTTCACTGAAGCTTTCTTT.

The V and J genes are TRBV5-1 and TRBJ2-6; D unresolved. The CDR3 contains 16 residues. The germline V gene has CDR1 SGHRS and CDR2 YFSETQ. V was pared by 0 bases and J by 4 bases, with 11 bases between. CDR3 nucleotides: TGCGCCAGCAGCTTGGAAGCTGCCGCCGGGGCCAACGTCCTGACTTTC. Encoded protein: CASSLEAAAGANVLTF.

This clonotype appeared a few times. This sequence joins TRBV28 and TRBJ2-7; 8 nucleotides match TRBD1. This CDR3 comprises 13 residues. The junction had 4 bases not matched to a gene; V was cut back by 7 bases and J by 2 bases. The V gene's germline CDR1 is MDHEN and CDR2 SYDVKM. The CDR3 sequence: CASNRDRTYEQYF. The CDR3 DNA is TGTGCCAGCAACCGGGACAGGACCTACGAGCAGTACTTC.

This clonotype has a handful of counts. DNA for the CDR3: TGTGCCAGCAGCTTCAAACGGGAGACCCAGTACTTC. This codes for CASSFKRETQYF. This sequence joins TRBV11-2 and TRBJ2-5; D gene ambiguous. Per the germline V gene, CDR1 is SGHAT and CDR2 is FQNNGV. The CDR3 runs 12 residues. With 3 bases removed from V and 5 bases from J, the gap between germline ends came to 7 bases.

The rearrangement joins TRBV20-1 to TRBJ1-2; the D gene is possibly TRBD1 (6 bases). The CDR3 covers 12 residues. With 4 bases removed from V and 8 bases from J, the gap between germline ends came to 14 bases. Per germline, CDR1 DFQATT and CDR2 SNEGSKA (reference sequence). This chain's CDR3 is CSAIGGRGGYTF. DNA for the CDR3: TGCAGTGCTATTGGGGGGCGGGGAGGCTACACCTTC.

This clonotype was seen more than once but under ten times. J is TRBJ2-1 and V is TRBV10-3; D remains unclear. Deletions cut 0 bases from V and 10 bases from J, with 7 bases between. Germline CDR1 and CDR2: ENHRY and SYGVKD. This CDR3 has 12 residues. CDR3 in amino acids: CAISESVGEQFF. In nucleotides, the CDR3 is TGTGCCATCAGTGAGTCGGTGGGGGAGCAGTTCTTC.

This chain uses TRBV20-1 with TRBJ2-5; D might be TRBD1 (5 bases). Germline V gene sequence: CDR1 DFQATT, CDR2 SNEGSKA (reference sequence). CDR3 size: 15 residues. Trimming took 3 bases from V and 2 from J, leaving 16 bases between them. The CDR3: CSASPTVNRQETQYF. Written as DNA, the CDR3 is TGCAGTGCTAGCCCGACAGTAAATCGACAAGAGACCCAGTACTTC.